This entry lists 25 T cell receptor beta chains sequenced from one sample in a study of breast tumors, draining lymph nodes, adjacent tissues. TCRdb passed the multiplex PCR reads through MiXCR, listing each CDR3 protein once. The table includes some 230,000 distinct CDR3 sequences, under 40% detected once. Breast cancer patients provided tissue from their axillary draining lymph nodes. Sequencing input: axillary lymph node tissue. Receptor source: a female donor with breast cancer. Some clones in this sample may be carry-over from other donors' samples.

On this clonotype: One end of the junction varies from germline; a read error may be responsible. This chain connects TRBV20-1 to TRBJ2-7; no clear D gene. The CDR3 contains 11 residues. From germline, CDR1 is DFQATT and CDR2 SNEGSKA (reference sequence). The CDR3 protein is CSARDLHEQSF. CDR3 coding DNA: TGCAGTGCTAGAGACCTCCACGAGCAGTCCTTC.

The rearrangement uses TRBV20-1 and TRBJ2-7; 14 positions match TRBD2. In germline, CDR1 is DFQATT, CDR2 SNEGSKA (reference sequence). With V trimmed by 1 base and J by 3 bases, 2 bases remained unmatched. The CDR3 has 15 residues. For the CDR3, the DNA is TGCAGTGCTAGAGTGGGGACTAGCGGGGGCTACGAGCAGTACTTC. This gives the protein CSARVGTSGGYEQYF.

This clonotype was counted many times. The CDR3 coding sequence is TGTGCCAGCAGCTTAGTCGGTGCAACTAATGAAAAACTGTTTTTT. It is translated as CASSLVGATNEKLFF. V and J are TRBV7-8 and TRBJ1-4; D gene unclear. The germline V gene has CDR1 SGHVS and CDR2 FQNEAQ. Trimming shortened V by 1 base and J by 0 bases, and 6 bases separated the two germline ends. CDR3 length: 15 amino acids. Full variable domain (missing parts from reference TRBV7-8 and TRBJ1-4): GAGVSQSPRYKVAKRGQDVALRCDPISGHVSLFWYQQALGQGPEFLTYFQNEAQLDKSGLPSDRFFAERPEGSVSTLKIQRTQQEDSAVYLCASSLVGATNEKLFFGSGTQLSVL.

This clonotype showed up many times. This sequence joins TRBV12-3 or TRBV12-4 and TRBJ1-5; 9 positions match TRBD1. This CDR3 has 15 residues. V shed 7 bases, J shed 9 bases, and the junction held 13 bases outside the gene matches. The CDR3 DNA sequence: TGTGCCAGCAATCCGACCGGGACAGGGTTCGGGCCCCAGCATTTT. Its protein is CASNPTGTGFGPQHF.

This clonotype has at least ten counts. V is TRBV20-1 and J is TRBJ2-3, with D uncertain. Trimming cost V 2 bases and J 6 bases, with 9 bases left between them. In germline, CDR1 is DFQATT, CDR2 SNEGSKA (reference sequence). The CDR3 runs to 12 residues. The CDR3 nucleotides are TGCAGTGCTAGAAACTTGGGGGATACGCAGTATTTT. Amino acids: CSARNLGDTQYF.

The CDR3 sequence: CASSQASRGQAEQFF. DNA for the CDR3: TGTGCCAGCAGCCAAGCCTCCCGCGGGCAGGCTGAGCAGTTCTTC. This chain links TRBV4-2 with TRBJ2-1; D is possibly TRBD2 (5 bases). In germline, CDR1 is LGHNA, CDR2 YNFKEQ. With 1 base removed from V and 9 bases from J, the gap between germline ends came to 16 bases. This CDR3 spans 15 amino acids.

This clonotype was seen only once. A junction end diverges from the germline sequence, so it may reflect a read error. The chain recombines TRBV20-1 with TRBJ2-7, with 8 bases aligning to TRBD2. The length of the CDR3 is 14 residues. Germline V gene sequence: CDR1 DFQATT, CDR2 SNEGSKA (reference sequence). In DNA form, the CDR3 reads TGCAGTGCTAGAGTAGCGGGATATTCCTCCGAGCAGTACTTC. Translated: CSARVAGYSSEQYF.

This clonotype occurred a few times. The chain has TRBV6-1 and TRBJ1-5; the D is unclear. The germline gives CDR1 MNHNS, CDR2 SASEGT. This CDR3 contains 15 residues. Trimming stripped 6 bases from V and 1 base from J, with 13 bases between. CDR3 nucleotide sequence: TGTGCCAGCAGCCACTCGGTTACGAGCAATCAGCCCCAGCATTTT. Translated, it gives CASSHSVTSNQPQHF.

At least ten counts were recorded for this clonotype. This chain links TRBV3-1 with TRBJ1-6, with no clear D. The CDR3 sequence is 15 residues long. Germline CDR1 is LGHDT and CDR2 is YNNKEL (reference sequence). Between the trimmed V and J ends, which lost 7 bases and 6 bases, there was a span of 16 bases. This CDR3 reads CASKTLRYTNSPLHF. CDR3 coding DNA: TGTGCCAGCAAGACTTTAAGGTACACTAATTCACCCCTCCACTTT.

At least ten counts were recorded for this clonotype. This rearrangement joins TRBV19 to TRBJ2-1; D not resolved. The CDR3 length is 13 residues. Trimming took 5 bases from V and 5 from J, leaving 10 bases between them. Germline CDR1 and CDR2: LNHDA and SQIVND (reference sequence). CDR3 nucleotide sequence: TGTGCCAGTAGTCAGTGGCAAAACAATGAGCAGTTCTTC. Translating it yields CASSQWQNNEQFF. The variable domain in full, with the rest retrieved from reference TRBV19 and TRBJ2-1, is DGGITQSPKYLFRKEGQNVTLSCEQNLNHDAMYWYRQDPGQGLRLIYYSQIVNDFQKGDIAEGYSVSREKKESFPLTVTSAQKNPTAFYLCASSQWQNNEQFFGPGTRLTVL.

Many counts were recorded for this clonotype. The chain combines TRBV20-1 with TRBJ2-3; possibly TRBD2 for D (5 bases). V was pared by 1 base and J by 0 bases, with 8 bases between. Germline V lookup: CDR1 DFQATT, CDR2 SNEGSKA (reference sequence). This CDR3 spans 14 amino acids. CDR3 region: CSARATTSTDTQYF. CDR3 bases: TGCAGTGCTAGAGCGACTACTAGCACAGATACGCAGTATTTT.

The sample holds many counts of this clonotype. The CDR3 sequence is CAIRAGSSTDTQYF. CDR3 in DNA: TGTGCCATCAGGGCGGGATCTAGCACAGATACGCAGTATTTT. The rearrangement links TRBV10-3 to TRBJ2-3; a possible D gene is TRBD2 (6 bases). The germline CDR1 and CDR2 sequences are ENHRY and SYGVKD. This CDR3 has 14 residues. Trimming removed 6 bases from V and 0 bases from J, with 10 bases in between.

As concerns this clonotype: Just one base apart from a much larger clone, this may be a read error. V gene TRBV11-3 combines with J gene TRBJ2-1; a weak D match, TRBD2 (6 bases). Germline assignment: CDR1 SGHNT and CDR2 YENEEA. The CDR3 has 15 residues. Trimming removed 5 bases from V and 5 bases from J, with 16 bases in between. In nucleotides, the CDR3 is TGTGCCAGCAGCCGCCGACTAGTGGGAGACAATGAGCAGTTCTTC. This encodes CASSRRLVGDNEQFF.

This clonotype was seen ten or more times. The V call is TRBV12-3 or TRBV12-4, the J call TRBJ2-1; D unresolved. The CDR3 covers 14 residues. V lost 6 bases and J 6 bases, leaving 15 bases between the germline ends. The CDR3 sequence: CASSRATPRNEQFF. The CDR3 bases are TGTGCCAGCAGCCGGGCCACCCCCCGCAATGAGCAGTTCTTC.

Of note for this clonotype: With a much larger clone just one base away, this may be a read error. The chain's CDR3 is CASSESGGSSYNGQFF. The CDR3 DNA reads TGCGCCAGCAGCGAAAGCGGGGGAAGCTCCTACAATGGGCAGTTCTTC. The J gene is TRBJ2-1, the V gene TRBV5-1; 8 positions agree with TRBD2. The CDR3 sequence is 16 residues long. CDR1 is SGHRS, CDR2 YFSETQ, per germline.

The chain has TRBV2 and TRBJ2-2, with D maybe TRBD1 (6 bases). Germline lookup yields CDR1 SNHLY and CDR2 FYNNEI. Trimming pared 7 bases from V and 7 bases from J, leaving 10 bases between. The length of the CDR3 is 12 residues. The CDR3: CASKGDVGELFF. The CDR3 bases are TGTGCCAGCAAGGGGGACGTCGGGGAGCTGTTTTTT.

This chain links TRBV20-1 with TRBJ2-3; perhaps TRBD2 as D (5 bases). The germline CDR1 and CDR2 sequences are DFQATT and SNEGSKA (reference sequence). The CDR3 is 13 amino acids. Trimming shortened V by 3 bases and J by 0 bases, and 7 bases separated the two germline ends. The CDR3 protein is CSARGASTDTQYF. CDR3 sequence (DNA): TGCAGTGCTAGGGGAGCTAGCACAGATACGCAGTATTTT.

CDR3 DNA sequence: TGTGCTGACAGCTTAGGCCCCAGCGGGAGTTCCTACAATGAGCAGTTCTTC. Translated, it gives CADSLGPSGSSYNEQFF. This chain links TRBV7-7 with TRBJ2-1; TRBD2 matches 8 bases. Germline V gives CDR1 SSHAT, CDR2 FNYEAQ (reference sequence). CDR3 length: 17 residues.

This clonotype was picked up many times. The J gene is TRBJ1-5, the V gene TRBV20-1; D unclear. The CDR3 extends over 12 amino acids. Germline CDR1 DFQATT, CDR2 SNEGSKA (reference sequence). With 6 bases removed from V and 7 bases from J, the gap between germline ends came to 13 bases. The CDR3 loop is CSASGRSQPQHF. CDR3 nucleotides: TGCAGTGCCTCGGGAAGGAGCCAGCCCCAGCATTTT.

This clonotype was detected many times. This chain connects TRBV6-4 to TRBJ2-2, with a weak D call TRBD1 (5 bases). Germline V gives CDR1 MRHNA, CDR2 SNTAGT. V dropped 6 bases and J dropped 0 bases, with 8 bases sitting between them. The CDR3 sequence is 14 residues long. CDR3 nucleotides: TGTGCCAGCAGAGGACAAACGAACACCGGGGAGCTGTTTTTT. Encoded protein: CASRGQTNTGELFF.

This clonotype has more than one count but fewer than ten. The gene calls are TRBV4-1 and TRBJ2-2; the match to TRBD1 covers 7 bases. The germline CDR1 and CDR2 sequences are MGHRA and YSYEKL. Unmatched junction bases numbered 13, after V lost 0 bases and J lost 6 bases. This CDR3 has 18 amino acids. For the CDR3, the DNA is TGCGCCAGCAGCCAAGATAGAGAGGGGGCCCAAGTCTCCGGGGAGCTGTTTTTT. It encodes CASSQDREGAQVSGELFF.

The chain uses TRBV20-1 and TRBJ2-5; 16 bases are shared with TRBD2. Losses at the gene ends were 6 bases for V and 4 bases for J; bases not matched to a gene: 2. Germline V lookup: CDR1 DFQATT, CDR2 SNEGSKA (reference sequence). The CDR3 is made up of 14 amino acids. The CDR3 coding sequence is TGCAGTGCAGGGACTAGCGGGGGGGTAGAGACCCAGTACTTC. The encoded protein is CSAGTSGGVETQYF.

Many counts were recorded for this clonotype. The rearrangement links TRBV5-1 to TRBJ2-2; tentatively, D is TRBD1 (6 bases). Germline V CDR1 and CDR2: SGHRS, YFSETQ. This CDR3 spans 15 amino acids. The V end lost 4 bases, the J end lost 1 base, and 11 bases lay between the germline ends. For the CDR3, the DNA is TGCGCCAGCAGCCCCGGGACAATGAACACCGGGGAGCTGTTTTTT. It yields the protein CASSPGTMNTGELFF.

This clonotype has a count of ten or more. Written as DNA, the CDR3 is TGCGCCAGCAGCACCAGACTCTTAGCGGTGGGGTCCACAGATACGCAGTATTTT. This codes for CASSTRLLAVGSTDTQYF. V usage is TRBV5-1 and J usage is TRBJ2-3, with a possible D match to TRBD2 (6 bases). In germline, CDR1 is SGHRS, CDR2 YFSETQ. This CDR3 has 18 residues. Deletions cut 4 bases from V and 2 bases from J, with 23 bases between. The whole variable domain, filled in from reference TRBV5-1 and TRBJ2-3, reads KAGVTQTPRYLIKTRGQQVTLSCSPISGHRSVSWYQQTPGQGLQFLFEYFSETQRNKGNFPGRFSGRQFSNSRSEMNVSTLELGDSALYLCASSTRLLAVGSTDTQYFGPGTRLTVL.

As for this clonotype: Mismatch with germline at one junction end may stem from a read error. The chain joins TRBV20-1 to TRBJ2-6; D tentatively reads TRBD1 or TRBD2 (5 bases each). This CDR3 spans 16 amino acids. Looked up from germline, CDR1 is DFQATT and CDR2 is SNEGSKA (reference sequence). The CDR3 loop reads CSARPIAGDGAYVLTF. CDR3 DNA sequence: TGCAGTGCTAGACCAATTGCAGGAGACGGGGCCTACGTCCTGACTTTC.